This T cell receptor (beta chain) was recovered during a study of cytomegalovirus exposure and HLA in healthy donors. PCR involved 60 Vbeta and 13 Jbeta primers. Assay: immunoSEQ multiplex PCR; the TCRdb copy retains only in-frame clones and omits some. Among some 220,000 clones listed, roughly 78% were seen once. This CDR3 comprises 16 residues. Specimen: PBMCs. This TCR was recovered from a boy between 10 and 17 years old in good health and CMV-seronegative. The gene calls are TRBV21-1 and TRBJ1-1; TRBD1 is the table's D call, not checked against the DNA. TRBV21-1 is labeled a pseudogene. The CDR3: CASSKGGQKLNTEAFF. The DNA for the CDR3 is TGTGCCAGCAGCAAAGGGGGACAGAAACTGAACACTGAAGCTTTCTTT.